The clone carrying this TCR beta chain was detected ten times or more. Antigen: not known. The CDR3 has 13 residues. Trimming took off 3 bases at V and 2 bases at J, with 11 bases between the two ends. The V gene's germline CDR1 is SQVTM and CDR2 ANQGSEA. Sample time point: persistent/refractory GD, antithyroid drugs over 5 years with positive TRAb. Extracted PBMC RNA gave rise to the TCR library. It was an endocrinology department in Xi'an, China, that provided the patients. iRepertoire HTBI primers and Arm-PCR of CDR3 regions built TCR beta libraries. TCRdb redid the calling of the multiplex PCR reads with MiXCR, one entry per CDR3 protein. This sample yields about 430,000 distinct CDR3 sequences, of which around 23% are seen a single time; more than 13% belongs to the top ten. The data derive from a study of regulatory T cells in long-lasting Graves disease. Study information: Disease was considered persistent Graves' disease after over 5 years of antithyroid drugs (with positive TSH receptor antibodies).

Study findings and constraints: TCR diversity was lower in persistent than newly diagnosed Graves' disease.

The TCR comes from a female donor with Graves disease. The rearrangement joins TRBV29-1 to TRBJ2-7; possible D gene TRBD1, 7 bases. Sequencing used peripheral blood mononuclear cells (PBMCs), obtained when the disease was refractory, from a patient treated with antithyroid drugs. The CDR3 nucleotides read TGCAGCGTTGAGGCAGGGGGGACCTACGAGCAGTACTTC. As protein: CSVEAGGTYEQYF.